The entry below gives a single TCR beta chain sequence along with its context. Its antigen remains unknown. These data are taken from a study of T cell responses to AZD1222 COVID-19 vaccine. In the study overall: It was second doses at about 4 or about 12 weeks that were pooled.

Study-wide points: Baseline seropositivity occurred in only a handful of AZD1222 recipients. The study found Spike-specific TCR breadth and depth rose after two AZD1222 doses.

This CDR3 has 12 amino acids. Germline V gives CDR1 SGHRS, CDR2 YFSETQ. With 4 bases clipped from V and 6 bases from J, the junction kept 3 bases outside the gene matches. TCRdb's copy holds only in-frame clones and misses some; the assay was immunoSEQ multiplex PCR. The sample shows around 170,000 clones, just over 90% of them seen only once. The sample here was peripheral blood, taken on day 0 of AZD1222 vaccination. The sequence derives from an adult in good health. The chain uses TRBV5-1 and TRBJ2-7, with TRBD2 matching 8 bases. CDR3 coding DNA: TGCGCCAGCAGCCCCCGGGGGGGCGAGCAGTACTTC. The encoded protein is CASSPRGGEQYF.